This passage covers 25 T cell receptor beta chains from one sample sequenced in a study of CD8+ T cells in alopecia areata. Treatment of the sample: oral pan-JAK inhibitor, 5-10 mg twice daily. Isolated RNA was reverse transcribed into cDNA used as the sequencing template. Only in-frame clones appear in the TCRdb table, and some are missing; sequencing was by immunoSEQ multiplex PCR. The sample includes approximately 150,000 clones, roughly 50% of them seen just once. The sample in question was CD4+ T cells sorted from blood, obtained at approximately week 60, from a patient treated with tofacitinib. The receptors were gathered from a human donor with alopecia areata.

The V call is TRBV19, the J call TRBJ2-7, with D unresolved. Deletions cut 2 bases from V and 6 bases from J, with 8 bases between. The CDR3 is 12 amino acids. From germline, CDR1 is LNHDA and CDR2 SQIVND (reference sequence). The CDR3 nucleotides are TGTGCCAGTAGTATACCCCCTGGCGAGCAGTACTTC. Protein sequence: CASSIPPGEQYF. Supplemented by reference TRBV19 and TRBJ2-7, the full variable domain reads DGGITQSPKYLFRKEGQNVTLSCEQNLNHDAMYWYRQDPGQGLRLIYYSQIVNDFQKGDIAEGYSVSREKKESFPLTVTSAQKNPTAFYLCASSIPPGEQYFGPGTRLTVT.

The gene calls are TRBV5-1 and TRBJ2-3; 9 bases line up with TRBD2. The CDR3 is 16 amino acids. V shed 0 bases, J shed 2 bases, and the junction held 4 bases outside the gene matches. Germline V gives CDR1 SGHRS, CDR2 YFSETQ. The CDR3 region is CASSLVASGTTDTQYF. CDR3 coding DNA: TGCGCCAGCAGCTTGGTGGCTAGCGGGACCACAGATACGCAGTATTTT.

V is TRBV30 and J is TRBJ2-2; D ambiguous. This CDR3 comprises 13 residues. V was clipped by 7 bases and J by 2 bases, with 11 bases between them. Germline V lookup: CDR1 GTSNPN, CDR2 SVGIG (reference sequence). The CDR3 protein is CALDGYNTGELFF. The CDR3, as DNA: TGTGCCTTGGACGGCTACAACACCGGGGAGCTGTTTTTT.

The gene calls are TRBV27 and TRBJ2-3, with a weak D call TRBD1 (6 bases). With 5 bases removed from V and 6 bases from J, the gap between germline ends came to 18 bases. CDR1 and CDR2 from the germline V gene are MNHEY and SMNVEV (reference sequence). The CDR3 runs to 15 residues. CDR3 sequence: CASSPRTDMSDTQYF. The CDR3 bases are TGTGCCAGCAGTCCCCGGACAGATATGTCCGATACGCAGTATTTT.

This chain links TRBV11-2 with TRBJ1-2, with D possibly matching TRBD1 (5 bases). Deletions cut 4 bases from V and 8 bases from J, with 14 bases between. The CDR3 is made up of 13 amino acids. Germline V gene data show CDR1 as SGHAT and CDR2 as FQNNGV. The CDR3 nucleotides read TGTGCCAGCAGCTCCGAAAACAGGCAGGGCTACACCTTC. Translating gives CASSSENRQGYTF.

This sequence joins TRBV29-1 and TRBJ2-5; D may match TRBD1 or TRBD2 (5 bases each). CDR3 length: 14 amino acids. Germline V gene sequence: CDR1 SQVTM, CDR2 ANQGSEA. V lost 4 bases, J lost 1 base, and 13 bases lay in between. The CDR3 is CSVGYGALQETQYF. CDR3 coding DNA: TGCAGCGTTGGATACGGGGCCCTCCAAGAGACCCAGTACTTC.

The V and J genes are TRBV5-1 and TRBJ1-6, with D maybe TRBD1 (6 bases). The CDR3 is 13 residues long. V was pared by 2 bases and J by 11 bases, with 11 bases between. Germline V gives CDR1 SGHRS, CDR2 YFSETQ. The CDR3 region has the DNA TGCGCCAGCAGCTTAGGGGGAAATGCACCCCTCCACTTT. This gives the protein CASSLGGNAPLHF.

V gene TRBV9 combines with J gene TRBJ2-2, with D unresolved. The germline gives CDR1 SGDLS, CDR2 YYNGEE. The V and J ends lost 1 base and 3 bases respectively, with 7 bases between them. The CDR3 sequence is 14 residues long. The CDR3 region is CASSVIGDTGELFF. The CDR3 DNA follows: TGTGCCAGCAGCGTAATAGGAGACACCGGGGAGCTGTTTTTT.

The rearrangement joins TRBV7-2 to TRBJ1-1, with D uncertain. Germline V CDR1 and CDR2: SGHTA, FQGNSA. V was clipped by 2 bases and J by 6 bases, with 16 bases between them. This CDR3 is built from 15 residues. CDR3: CASSLSSRFYPEAFF. The DNA of the CDR3 is TGTGCCAGCAGCTTATCGTCCAGGTTCTACCCTGAAGCTTTCTTT.

The chain links TRBV5-6 to TRBJ2-3; D unresolved. With 1 base removed from V and 6 bases from J, the gap between germline ends came to 6 bases. The CDR3 consists of 12 residues. Germline assignment: CDR1 SGHDT and CDR2 YYEEEE. DNA of the CDR3: TGTGCCAGCAGCTTGAGCCGCGATACGCAGTATTTT. It translates to CASSLSRDTQYF.

The CDR3 DNA follows: TGTGCCAGCAGTGAAGGGAGCTATGGCTACACCTTC. Translating it yields CASSEGSYGYTF. This chain links TRBV25-1 with TRBJ1-2; no reliable D call. Germline V gives CDR1 MGHDK, CDR2 SYGVNS. Trimming left V 2 bases short and J 4 bases short, with 5 bases between. The CDR3 totals 12 residues.

V gene TRBV6-5 combines with J gene TRBJ1-6; 7 nucleotides line up with TRBD1. Germline V gives CDR1 MNHEY, CDR2 SVGAGI. The CDR3 extends over 14 amino acids. V lost 6 bases to trimming and J lost 7 bases; unmatched junction nucleotides: 6. CDR3 region: CASRTGLSNSPLHF. The CDR3 nucleotides are TGTGCCAGCAGGACAGGGCTGTCAAATTCACCCCTCCACTTT.

A few counts support this clone. The V call is TRBV29-1, the J call TRBJ2-1, with 8 bases aligning to TRBD2. CDR3 length: 15 residues. Losses at the gene ends were 8 bases for V and 4 bases for J; bases not matched to a gene: 13. Germline-derived CDR1 and CDR2 are SQVTM and ANQGSEA. The CDR3 sequence: CSIPPWPSGYNEQFF. The CDR3 DNA is TGCAGCATACCCCCCTGGCCTAGCGGGTACAATGAGCAGTTCTTC.

The table lists this clone with a count of one. V is TRBV21-1 and J is TRBJ1-2; TRBD1 is taken as the D call from the table, unchecked against the DNA. TRBV21-1 is a documented pseudogene. The CDR3 length is 12 residues. The DNA for the CDR3 is TGTGCCAGCAGCATAACAGGCTATGGCTACACCTTC. This translates into CASSITGYGYTF.

Of note for this clone: This CDR3 is also generated by other DNA sequences in the sample. J is TRBJ2-3 and V is TRBV4-2; D is uncertain. The V gene lost 0 bases and the J gene lost 5 bases, with 6 bases spanning the gap. This CDR3 comprises 13 residues. Germline CDR1 and CDR2: LGHNA and YNFKEQ. The CDR3 spells CASSQDRRDTQYF. The CDR3 nucleotides are TGTGCCAGCAGCCAAGATCGTAGAGATACGCAGTATTTT.

This chain links TRBV29-1 with TRBJ1-4, with a possible D match to TRBD1 (5 bases). Germline-derived CDR1 and CDR2 are SQVTM and ANQGSEA. V lost 5 bases and J 8 bases, leaving 15 bases between the germline ends. This CDR3 comprises 13 residues. The CDR3 here is CSVRSSGPEKLFF. In DNA form, the CDR3 reads TGCAGCGTTCGGAGTTCGGGACCGGAAAAACTGTTTTTT.

This chain uses TRBV6-5 with TRBJ2-7; 8 positions agree with TRBD1. CDR3 length: 14 amino acids. Germline V gene sequence: CDR1 MNHEY, CDR2 SVGAGI. J lost 2 bases, V lost 4 bases, and 4 bases had no gene match. CDR3 nucleotides: TGTGCCAGCAGTTGGGGGACAGGAACCTACGAGCAGTACTTC. The encoded protein is CASSWGTGTYEQYF.

The V gene is TRBV5-1, the J gene TRBJ2-1; 9 bases map to TRBD2. The CDR3 sequence is 19 residues long. Germline lookup yields CDR1 SGHRS and CDR2 YFSETQ. After removal of 3 bases from V and 13 bases from J, the junction contained 26 bases not matched to a gene. Here the CDR3 DNA reads TGCGCCAGCAGCTATACTAGCGGGCCGAGCAGCCGATACTTACAAAGTCAGTTCTTC. It yields the protein CASSYTSGPSSRYLQSQFF.

J is TRBJ2-5 and V is TRBV25-1; tentatively, D is TRBD1 (6 bases). Germline CDR1 MGHDK, CDR2 SYGVNS. V was pared by 3 bases and J by 5 bases, with 10 bases between. The CDR3 has 13 residues. The chain's CDR3 is CASSEIRGETQYF. CDR3 coding DNA: TGTGCCAGCAGTGAGATAAGGGGGGAGACCCAGTACTTC.

This clone was observed a few times. The chain carries TRBV7-6 and TRBJ1-5, with 8 positions matching TRBD1. The CDR3 length is 13 residues. From germline, CDR1 is SGHVS and CDR2 FNYEAQ. V lost 4 bases and J lost 7; bases outside the gene matches: 3. In DNA form, the CDR3 reads TGTGCCAGCAGCTACTACAGGGGGCAGCCCCAGCATTTT. Encoded protein: CASSYYRGQPQHF.

The rearrangement uses TRBV29-1 and TRBJ1-1; no clear D. Germline V lookup: CDR1 SQVTM, CDR2 ANQGSEA. Between the trimmed V and J ends, which lost 6 bases and 5 bases, there was a span of 10 bases. The length of the CDR3 is 11 residues. CDR3 protein: CSVASRTEAFF. DNA for the CDR3: TGCAGCGTGGCCAGTCGAACTGAAGCTTTCTTT.

This sequence joins TRBV25-1 and TRBJ1-6; D is undetermined. Trimming pared 0 bases from V and 6 bases from J, leaving 9 bases between. The CDR3 has 15 residues. The germline V gene encodes CDR1 MGHDK and CDR2 SYGVNS. The CDR3 here is CASSEYKGINSPLHF. CDR3 sequence (DNA): TGTGCCAGCAGTGAATATAAGGGTATTAATTCACCCCTCCACTTT.

V gene TRBV27 combines with J gene TRBJ1-1; 9 positions match TRBD1. Germline-derived CDR1 and CDR2 are MNHEY and SMNVEV (reference sequence). The CDR3 totals 15 residues. V was clipped by 5 bases and J by 5 bases; unmatched bases: 9. The CDR3 is CASSLLGTGFTEAFF. As DNA, the CDR3 is TGTGCCAGCAGTCTACTGGGGACAGGGTTTACTGAAGCTTTCTTT.

This chain joins TRBV28 and TRBJ1-2, with 7 nucleotides matching TRBD1. The germline V gene encodes CDR1 MDHEN and CDR2 SYDVKM. The trim removed 6 bases at V and 3 bases at J, leaving 1 base unmatched. The CDR3 sequence is 12 residues long. The CDR3 protein is CASRTGDYGYTF. For the CDR3, the DNA is TGTGCCAGCAGAACAGGGGACTATGGCTACACCTTC.

V usage is TRBV30 and J usage is TRBJ2-3, with TRBD2 identical over 11 bases. This CDR3 has 17 amino acids. Trimming took 0 bases from V and 2 from J; bases not matched to a gene: 7. CDR1 is GTSNPN, CDR2 SVGIG, per germline (reference sequence). CDR3 nucleotide sequence: TGTGCCTGGAGTGTCCGTTGGACTAGCGGGCTCACAGATACGCAGTATTTT. Translated: CAWSVRWTSGLTDTQYF.